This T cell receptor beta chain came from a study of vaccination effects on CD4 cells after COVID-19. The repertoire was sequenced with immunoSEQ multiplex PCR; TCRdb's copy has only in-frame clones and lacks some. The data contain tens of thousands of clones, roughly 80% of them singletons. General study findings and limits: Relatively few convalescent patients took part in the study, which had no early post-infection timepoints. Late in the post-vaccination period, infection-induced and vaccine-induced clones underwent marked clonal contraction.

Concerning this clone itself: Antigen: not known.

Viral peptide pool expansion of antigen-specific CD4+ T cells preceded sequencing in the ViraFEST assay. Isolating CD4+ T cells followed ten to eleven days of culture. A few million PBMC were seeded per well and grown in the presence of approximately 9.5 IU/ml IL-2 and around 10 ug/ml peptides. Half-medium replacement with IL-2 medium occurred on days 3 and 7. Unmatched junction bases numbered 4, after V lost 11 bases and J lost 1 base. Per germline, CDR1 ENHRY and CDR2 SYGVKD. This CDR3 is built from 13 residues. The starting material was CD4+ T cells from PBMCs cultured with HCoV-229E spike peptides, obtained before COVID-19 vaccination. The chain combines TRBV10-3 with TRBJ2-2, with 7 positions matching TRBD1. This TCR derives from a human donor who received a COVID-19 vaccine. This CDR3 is CASRTGNTGELFF. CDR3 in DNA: TGTGCCTCCAGGACAGGGAACACCGGGGAGCTGTTTTTT.